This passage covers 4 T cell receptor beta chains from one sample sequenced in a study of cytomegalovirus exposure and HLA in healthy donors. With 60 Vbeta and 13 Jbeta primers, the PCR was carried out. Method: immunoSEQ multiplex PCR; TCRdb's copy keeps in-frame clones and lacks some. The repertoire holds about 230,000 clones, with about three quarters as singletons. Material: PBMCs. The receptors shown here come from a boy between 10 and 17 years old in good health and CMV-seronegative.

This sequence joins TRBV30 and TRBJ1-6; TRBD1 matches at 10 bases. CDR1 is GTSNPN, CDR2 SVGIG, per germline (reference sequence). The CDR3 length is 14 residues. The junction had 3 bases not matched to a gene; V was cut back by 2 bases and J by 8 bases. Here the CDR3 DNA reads TGTGCCTGGAGTACGGGGACAGGGGATTCACCCCTCCACTTT. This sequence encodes CAWSTGTGDSPLHF.

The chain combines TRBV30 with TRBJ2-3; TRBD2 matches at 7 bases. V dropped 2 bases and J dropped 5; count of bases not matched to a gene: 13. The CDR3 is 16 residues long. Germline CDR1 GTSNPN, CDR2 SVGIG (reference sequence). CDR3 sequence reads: CAWSPRTGGRQDTQYF. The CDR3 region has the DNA TGTGCCTGGAGTCCGAGAACGGGAGGTCGCCAAGATACGCAGTATTTT.

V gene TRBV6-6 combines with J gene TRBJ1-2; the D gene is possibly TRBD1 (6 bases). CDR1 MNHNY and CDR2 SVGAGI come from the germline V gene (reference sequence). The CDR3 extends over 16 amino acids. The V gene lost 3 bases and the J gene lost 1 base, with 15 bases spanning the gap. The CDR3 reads CASSYSKDSHNYGYTF. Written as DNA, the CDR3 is TGTGCCAGCAGTTATTCGAAGGACAGCCATAACTATGGCTACACCTTC.

CDR3 in amino acids: CASSQIQGMRETQYF. The CDR3 bases are TGTGCCAGCTCACAGATACAGGGGATGAGAGAGACCCAGTACTTC. The rearrangement links TRBV18 to TRBJ2-5, with 7 bases that match TRBD1. This CDR3 has 15 amino acids. The V gene's germline CDR1 is KGHSH and CDR2 LQKENI. V lost 4 bases, J lost 4 bases, and 9 bases stayed unmatched.